This T cell receptor beta chain is drawn from a study of T cells expressing NK-cell markers. Overall study results and limits: HCMV specificity was not established for the expanded NKG2C+ T cell clones.

As to this clonotype: Its cognate antigen is unknown.

CDR1 and CDR2 (germline): SEHNR, FQNEAQ (reference sequence). The CDR3 totals 16 residues. 5'RACE template switching with UMIs generated TCR beta cDNA. TCRdb re-analyzed the 5' RACE reads; it lists each CDR3 protein once, without DNA. The sample table sets out 150,000 or so distinct CDR3 sequences. The clonotype was recovered from a woman aged 45-60 years in good health. Material for sequencing was blood T cells: a sorted CD56 or NKG2C T cell subset, CD4+ or CD8+ T cells, or bulk PBMC T cells (not recorded which). This chain joins TRBV7-9 and TRBJ2-2; the TCRdb D gene call, TRBD1, has no DNA to confirm it. This CDR3 reads CASSSLSATLGGELFF.